Listed here are 29 T cell receptor beta chains from one sample, sequenced in a study of cytomegalovirus exposure and HLA in healthy donors. PCR employed 60 Vbeta and 13 Jbeta primers. Generated by immunoSEQ multiplex PCR, the TCRdb table keeps only in-frame clones and is missing some. The sample consists of around 130,000 clones, approximately 82% of them appearing once. Sequenced: PBMCs. Receptor source: a man aged 50 to 59 in good health and CMV-seronegative.

This chain links TRBV6-5 with TRBJ2-6, with D perhaps TRBD2 (6 bases). The germline CDR1 and CDR2 sequences are MNHEY and SVGAGI. CDR3 length equals 15 residues. The V end was cut by 6 bases, the J end by 0 bases, with 9 bases between. DNA of the CDR3: TGTGCCAGCAGGGACGGGGGCTCTGGGGCCAACGTCCTGACTTTC. It yields the protein CASRDGGSGANVLTF.

The rearrangement links TRBV6-1 to TRBJ2-3; 8 nucleotides line up with TRBD2. Germline V gene lookup returns CDR1 MNHNS and CDR2 SASEGT. The CDR3 is 14 amino acids. V was pared by 6 bases and J by 6 bases, with 8 bases of the junction left unmatched. The DNA of the CDR3 is TGTGCCAGCAGGACTAGCGCAACACGCGATACGCAGTATTTT. Its protein product is CASRTSATRDTQYF.

The rearrangement uses TRBV7-6 and TRBJ1-1, with unresolved D. V was shortened by 1 base and J by 7 bases, with 10 bases between the two germline ends. Germline V gene lookup returns CDR1 SGHVS and CDR2 FNYEAQ. The CDR3 covers 13 residues. The CDR3 sequence: CASSLDTADEAFF. For the CDR3, the DNA is TGTGCCAGCAGCTTAGATACAGCTGATGAAGCTTTCTTT.

This chain connects TRBV7-9 to TRBJ2-6, with TRBD2 identical over 7 bases. This CDR3 contains 19 residues. V was clipped by 1 base and J by 4 bases; unmatched bases: 13. CDR1 and CDR2 (germline): SEHNR, FQNEAQ (reference sequence). The CDR3 protein is CASSLDPAGLGSGANVLTF. CDR3 DNA: TGTGCCAGCAGCTTAGACCCAGCGGGGTTAGGCTCCGGGGCCAACGTCCTGACTTTC.

Turning to this clone: One end of the junction fails to match germline, which may point to a read error. The genes are TRBV7-2 and TRBJ2-7, with a weak D call TRBD1 (6 bases). Germline V gene lookup returns CDR1 SGHTA and CDR2 FQGNSA. The CDR3 covers 15 residues. Here the CDR3 reads CASSLGGLAAYGQYF. For the CDR3, the DNA is TGTGCCAGCAGCTTAGGGGGGCTAGCAGCCTACGGGCAGTACTTC. Full variable domain (remainder filled in from reference TRBV7-2 and TRBJ2-7): GAGVSQSPSNKVTEKGKDVELRCDPISGHTALYWYRQSLGQGLEFLIYFQGNSAPDKSGLPSDRFSAERTGGSVSTLTIQRTQQEDSAVYLCASSLGGLAAYGQYFGPGTRLTVT.

The chain links TRBV5-1 to TRBJ1-1; weak D call: TRBD1 (6 bases). Trimming pared 2 bases from V and 4 bases from J, leaving 15 bases between. Per the germline V gene, CDR1 is SGHRS and CDR2 is YFSETQ. The CDR3 is 15 amino acids. CDR3 in DNA: TGCGCCAGCAGCTTTGCAGGGGCTAGTAGCACTGAAGCTTTCTTT. Amino acid sequence: CASSFAGASSTEAFF.

The rearrangement links TRBV19 to TRBJ1-1, with a weak D call TRBD1 (6 bases). Germline V gives CDR1 LNHDA, CDR2 SQIVND (reference sequence). The CDR3 contains 12 residues. V was cut by 8 bases and J by 0 bases, with 7 bases left in between. CDR3 sequence reads: CASGTLNTEAFF. For the CDR3, the DNA is TGTGCCAGTGGGACACTGAACACTGAAGCTTTCTTT.

J is TRBJ1-5 and V is TRBV19; the match to TRBD1 covers 8 bases. The length of the CDR3 is 16 residues. V was pared by 0 bases and J by 6 bases, with 7 bases of the junction left unmatched. Germline lookup yields CDR1 LNHDA and CDR2 SQIVND (reference sequence). Written as DNA, the CDR3 is TGTGCCAGTAGTATAGATTCGACAGGGGTCCCTCAGCCCCAGCATTTT. Protein sequence: CASSIDSTGVPQPQHF.

The rearrangement links TRBV7-6 to TRBJ1-1; 8 positions agree with TRBD1. Germline trimming cut 5 bases from V and 5 bases from J; bases unmatched to any gene: 10. The germline V gene has CDR1 SGHVS and CDR2 FNYEAQ. The length of the CDR3 is 15 residues. The CDR3 DNA reads as TGTGCCAGCAGCCCTAGTGCAGGGGGCAGGACTGAAGCTTTCTTT. Protein sequence: CASSPSAGGRTEAFF. The full variable domain, in which reference TRBV7-6 and TRBJ1-1 provide the parts outside the CDR3, is GAGVSQSPRYKVTKRGQDVALRCDPISGHVSLYWYRQALGQGPEFLTYFNYEAQQDKSGLPNDRFSAERPEGSISTLTIQRTEQRDSAMYRCASSPSAGGRTEAFFGQGTRLTVV.

Points on this clone: In the same sample, other DNA sequences code for this CDR3. The chain carries TRBV5-1 and TRBJ1-1; weak D call: TRBD1 (5 bases). The CDR3 consists of 18 residues. The germline gives CDR1 SGHRS, CDR2 YFSETQ. V was cut by 0 bases and J by 6 bases, with 24 bases left in between. The chain's CDR3 is CASSLGIVFERGSAEAFF. The CDR3 DNA is TGCGCCAGCAGCTTGGGGATCGTGTTTGAGCGGGGGTCCGCTGAAGCTTTCTTT.

With respect to this clone: Other DNA sequences in the same sample also yield this CDR3. The chain links TRBV30 to TRBJ1-2, with TRBD1 identical over 8 bases. This CDR3 spans 13 amino acids. Germline V gene lookup returns CDR1 GTSNPN and CDR2 SVGIG (reference sequence). Trimming at V came to 5 bases and at J to 4 bases, leaving 6 bases not matched to a gene. As DNA, the CDR3 is TGTGCCTGGGGCCGGGACAGGCCCTATGGCTACACCTTC. This encodes CAWGRDRPYGYTF.

The gene calls are TRBV6-6 and TRBJ2-7; 9 positions match TRBD1. CDR3 length: 14 residues. Trimming took 8 bases from V and 3 from J; bases not matched to a gene: 8. CDR1 MNHNY and CDR2 SVGAGI come from the germline V gene (reference sequence). This CDR3 is CASSGTGTNYEQYF. The CDR3 DNA is TGTGCCAGCTCCGGGACAGGGACCAACTACGAGCAGTACTTC.

This clone was observed a single time. The CDR3: CASSISVEKLFF. For the CDR3, the DNA is TGTGCCAGTAGTATCTCAGTTGAAAAACTGTTTTTT. The chain combines TRBV19 with TRBJ1-4; no reliable D call. CDR3 size: 12 residues. V lost 3 bases and J lost 7, with 6 bases in between. The germline V gene has CDR1 LNHDA and CDR2 SQIVND (reference sequence). The whole variable domain, filled in from reference TRBV19 and TRBJ1-4, reads DGGITQSPKYLFRKEGQNVTLSCEQNLNHDAMYWYRQDPGQGLRLIYYSQIVNDFQKGDIAEGYSVSREKKESFPLTVTSAQKNPTAFYLCASSISVEKLFFGSGTQLSVL.

In regard to this clone: Relative to the germline gene, one junction end is altered; a read error may explain this. Other DNA sequences from this sample encode an identical CDR3 as well. The chain uses TRBV7-2 and TRBJ1-2; D not certain. Germline CDR1 and CDR2: SGHTA and FQGNSA. The CDR3 is made up of 12 amino acids. The CDR3 DNA follows: TGTGCCAGCAGCCTTTTAAACTACGGCTACACCTTC. This codes for CASSLLNYGYTF. The full variable domain, rest sourced from reference TRBV7-2 and TRBJ1-2, is GAGVSQSPSNKVTEKGKDVELRCDPISGHTALYWYRQSLGQGLEFLIYFQGNSAPDKSGLPSDRFSAERTGGSVSTLTIQRTQQEDSAVYLCASSLLNYGYTFGSGTRLTVV.

The rearrangement joins TRBV4-1 to TRBJ1-5; no clear D. Germline-derived CDR1 and CDR2 are MGHRA and YSYEKL. V lost 4 bases and J 5 bases, leaving 15 bases between the germline ends. The CDR3 has 15 residues. The CDR3: CASSLNAGNHQPQHF. CDR3 sequence (DNA): TGCGCCAGCAGCCTAAACGCGGGAAACCATCAGCCCCAGCATTTT.

This clone was detected only once. This chain connects TRBV2 to TRBJ2-5, with 8 bases that match TRBD1. This CDR3 is 15 amino acids long. V shed 2 bases and J 4 bases; nucleotides not matched to a gene: 6. Germline loops: CDR1 SNHLY, CDR2 FYNNEI. CDR3 in amino acids: CASSESGRGRETQYF. In DNA form, the CDR3 reads TGTGCCAGCAGTGAAAGCGGCAGGGGGCGAGAGACCCAGTACTTC.

V gene TRBV5-1 combines with J gene TRBJ2-7, with TRBD1 matching 7 bases. CDR3 length: 13 residues. With V trimmed by 4 bases and J by 4 bases, 5 bases remained unmatched. CDR1 SGHRS and CDR2 YFSETQ come from the germline V gene. The CDR3 region is CASSRDRTYEQYF. The CDR3 DNA sequence: TGCGCCAGCAGCAGGGACAGAACTTACGAGCAGTACTTC.

The CDR3 sequence: CASSPVAGGGYEQYF. The CDR3, as DNA: TGTGCCAGCTCACCGGTAGCGGGGGGCGGCTACGAGCAGTACTTC. V gene TRBV18 combines with J gene TRBJ2-7; 10 bases match TRBD2. The CDR3 spans 15 residues. J lost 3 bases, V lost 3 bases, and 5 bases had no gene match. Per the germline V gene, CDR1 is KGHSH and CDR2 is LQKENI.

V gene TRBV27 combines with J gene TRBJ2-7; TRBD1 agrees at 9 bases. The CDR3 is 17 amino acids. Germline lookup yields CDR1 MNHEY and CDR2 SMNVEV (reference sequence). V lost 5 bases to trimming and J lost 0 bases; unmatched junction nucleotides: 11. CDR3 amino acids: CASSLRPPGQGSYEQYF. CDR3 bases: TGTGCCAGCAGTCTGAGACCACCGGGACAGGGCTCCTACGAGCAGTACTTC.

This clone has a single count. The chain carries TRBV7-6 and TRBJ2-5; TRBD1 might be the D (6 bases). The last part of the DNA fits TRBJ2-7 better; the J call may be wrong. CDR3 length equals 13 residues. Germline CDR1 SGHVS, CDR2 FNYEAQ. As DNA, the CDR3 is TGTGCCAGCAGCCGCGGACAGATCGACGAGCAGTACTTC. Translating it yields CASSRGQIDEQYF.

The chain employs TRBV6-4 and TRBJ2-1; perhaps TRBD1 as D (5 bases). CDR3 length equals 16 residues. Germline assignment: CDR1 MRHNA and CDR2 SNTAGT. V lost 0 bases, J lost 7 bases, and 16 bases lay in between. The CDR3 region has the DNA TGTGCCAGCAGTGACTCGTACAGGCGCAGATCTAATGAGCAGTTCTTC. Translation gives CASSDSYRRRSNEQFF.

The chain is built from TRBV7-8 and TRBJ1-1; 7 bases match TRBD1. With 0 bases clipped from V and 3 bases from J, the junction kept 10 bases outside the gene matches. CDR1 and CDR2 from the germline V gene are SGHVS and FQNEAQ. The CDR3 sequence is 17 residues long. As DNA, the CDR3 is TGTGCCAGCAGCTTAGCGAGGGGGACAGTGGGGTACACTGAAGCTTTCTTT. Its translation is CASSLARGTVGYTEAFF. Complete variable domain (other parts from reference TRBV7-8 and TRBJ1-1): GAGVSQSPRYKVAKRGQDVALRCDPISGHVSLFWYQQALGQGPEFLTYFQNEAQLDKSGLPSDRFFAERPEGSVSTLKIQRTQQEDSAVYLCASSLARGTVGYTEAFFGQGTRLTVV.

This clone was observed a single time. The genes are TRBV19 and TRBJ2-2; weak D call: TRBD1 (6 bases). The CDR3 sequence is 15 residues long. Germline lookup yields CDR1 LNHDA and CDR2 SQIVND (reference sequence). V gave up 3 bases and J gave up 1 base, with 9 bases separating them. The CDR3, as DNA: TGTGCCAGTAGTATTGACAGGAGGAACACCGGGGAGCTGTTTTTT. Translated: CASSIDRRNTGELFF.

The chain carries TRBV30 and TRBJ1-4; 11 bases agree with TRBD1. The J segment lost 8 bases and the V segment lost 2 bases, leaving 4 bases of the junction unmatched. Germline V gene sequence: CDR1 GTSNPN, CDR2 SVGIG (reference sequence). The CDR3 contains 14 residues. The CDR3 is CAWSTGTGGEKLFF. Written as DNA, the CDR3 is TGTGCCTGGAGTACAGGGACAGGGGGGGAAAAACTGTTTTTT.

The CDR3 loop reads CASSPTERGISYEQYF. CDR3 coding DNA: TGTGCCAGCAGCCCGACAGAACGCGGGATCTCCTACGAGCAGTACTTC. The chain carries TRBV11-1 and TRBJ2-7, with D tentatively TRBD2 (6 bases). In germline, CDR1 is SGHAT, CDR2 FQDESV (reference sequence). The CDR3 length is 16 residues. The V and J ends lost 5 bases and 0 bases respectively, with 17 bases between them.

V and J are TRBV5-1 and TRBJ1-1; a weak D match, TRBD1 (6 bases). V lost 4 bases and J lost 4, with 11 bases in between. Germline CDR1 SGHRS, CDR2 YFSETQ. The CDR3 is 13 amino acids. CDR3 sequence: CASSDPGVTEAFF. CDR3 DNA sequence: TGCGCCAGCAGCGATCCAGGGGTCACTGAAGCTTTCTTT.

This chain joins TRBV11-2 and TRBJ2-5; TRBD1 matches 9 bases. Germline CDR1 is SGHAT and CDR2 is FQNNGV. V shed 4 bases, J shed 2 bases, and the junction held 5 bases outside the gene matches. There are 15 residues in the CDR3. The DNA for the CDR3 is TGTGCCAGCAGCTCCGGGACAGGGCGGCAAGAGACCCAGTACTTC. Encoded protein: CASSSGTGRQETQYF.

The chain links TRBV6-8 to TRBJ1-1; D remains ambiguous. Germline assignment: CDR1 MNHGY and CDR2 SAAAGT. CDR3 size: 16 residues. V gave up 7 bases and J gave up 5 bases, with 23 bases separating them. The DNA for the CDR3 is TGTGCCAGCACCACCCTCTTTATGGAGCGGCGGACTGAAGCTTTCTTT. Amino acids: CASTTLFMERRTEAFF.

The chain couples TRBV6-1 to TRBJ2-5, with 14 bases matching TRBD2. Germline V CDR1 and CDR2: MNHNS, SASEGT. The length of the CDR3 is 15 residues. The trim removed 4 bases at V and 5 bases at J, leaving 3 bases unmatched. The CDR3 reads CASSATSGGEETQYF. CDR3 DNA: TGTGCCAGCAGTGCGACTAGCGGGGGGGAGGAGACCCAGTACTTC.